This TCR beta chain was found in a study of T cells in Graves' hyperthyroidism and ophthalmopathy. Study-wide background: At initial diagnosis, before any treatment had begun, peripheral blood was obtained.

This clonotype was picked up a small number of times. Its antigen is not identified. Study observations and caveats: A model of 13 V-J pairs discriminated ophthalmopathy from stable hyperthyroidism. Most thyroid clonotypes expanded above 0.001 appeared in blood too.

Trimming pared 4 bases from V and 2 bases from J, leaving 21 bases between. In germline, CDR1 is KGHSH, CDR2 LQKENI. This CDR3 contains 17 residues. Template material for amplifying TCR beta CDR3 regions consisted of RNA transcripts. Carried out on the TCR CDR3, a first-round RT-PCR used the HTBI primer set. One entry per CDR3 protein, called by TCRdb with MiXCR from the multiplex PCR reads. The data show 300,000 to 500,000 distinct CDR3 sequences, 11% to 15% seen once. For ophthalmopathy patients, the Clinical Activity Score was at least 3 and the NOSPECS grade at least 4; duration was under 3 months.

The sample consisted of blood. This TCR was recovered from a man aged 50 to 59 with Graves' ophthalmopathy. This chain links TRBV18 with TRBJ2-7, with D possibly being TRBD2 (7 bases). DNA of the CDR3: TGTGCCAGCTCACTTAACCTACTAGGCGGGGGCACCTACGAGCAGTACTTC. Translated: CASSLNLLGGGTYEQYF.